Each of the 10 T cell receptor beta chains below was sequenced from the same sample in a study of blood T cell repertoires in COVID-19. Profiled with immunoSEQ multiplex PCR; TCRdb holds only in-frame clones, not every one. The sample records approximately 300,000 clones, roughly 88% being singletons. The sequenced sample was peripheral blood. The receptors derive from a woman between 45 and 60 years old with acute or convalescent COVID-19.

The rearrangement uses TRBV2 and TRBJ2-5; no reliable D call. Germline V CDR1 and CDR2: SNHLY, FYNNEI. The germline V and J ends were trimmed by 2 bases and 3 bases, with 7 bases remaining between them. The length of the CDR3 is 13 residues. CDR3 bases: TGTGCCAGCAGTGAATACCGAGAAGAGACCCAGTACTTC. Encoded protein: CASSEYREETQYF. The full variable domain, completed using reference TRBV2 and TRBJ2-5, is EPEVTQTPSHQVTQMGQEVILRCVPISNHLYFYWYRQILGQKVEFLVSFYNNEISEKSEIFDDQFSVERPDGSNFTLKIRSTKLEDSAMYFCASSEYREETQYFGPGTRLLVL.

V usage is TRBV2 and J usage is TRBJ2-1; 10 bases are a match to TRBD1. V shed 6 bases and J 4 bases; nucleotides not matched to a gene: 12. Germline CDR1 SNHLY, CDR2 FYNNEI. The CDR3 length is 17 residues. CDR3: CASRYSPGQGTYNEQFF. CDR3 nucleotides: TGTGCCAGCAGATACAGTCCGGGACAGGGGACATACAATGAGCAGTTCTTC.

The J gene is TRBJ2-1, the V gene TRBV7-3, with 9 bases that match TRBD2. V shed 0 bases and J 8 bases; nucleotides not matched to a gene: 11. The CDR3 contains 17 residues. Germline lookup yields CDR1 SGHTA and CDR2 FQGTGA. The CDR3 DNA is TGTGCCAGCAGCTTAACAGGGGGCAATAGCGGGAGTGATGAGCAGTTCTTC. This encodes CASSLTGGNSGSDEQFF.

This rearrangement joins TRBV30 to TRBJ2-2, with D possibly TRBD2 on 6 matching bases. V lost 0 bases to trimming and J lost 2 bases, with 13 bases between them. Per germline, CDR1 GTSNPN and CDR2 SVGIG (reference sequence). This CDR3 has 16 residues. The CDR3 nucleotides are TGTGCCTGGAGTGTACTATGGCGGGGCAACACCGGGGAGCTGTTTTTT. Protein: CAWSVLWRGNTGELFF.

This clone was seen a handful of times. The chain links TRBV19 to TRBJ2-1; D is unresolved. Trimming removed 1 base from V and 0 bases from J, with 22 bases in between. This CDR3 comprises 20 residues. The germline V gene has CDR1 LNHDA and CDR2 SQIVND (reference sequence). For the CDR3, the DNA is TGTGCCAGTAGTATAGGAGGTTTAGTGGAGCGAAGGAGCTCCTACAATGAGCAGTTCTTC. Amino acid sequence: CASSIGGLVERRSSYNEQFF.

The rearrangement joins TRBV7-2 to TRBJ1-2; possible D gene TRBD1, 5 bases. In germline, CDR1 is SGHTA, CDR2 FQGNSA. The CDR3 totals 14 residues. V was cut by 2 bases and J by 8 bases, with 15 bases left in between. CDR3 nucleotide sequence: TGTGCCAGCAGCTTACGGGGCGGGGGGAGCGGCTACACCTTC. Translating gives CASSLRGGGSGYTF.

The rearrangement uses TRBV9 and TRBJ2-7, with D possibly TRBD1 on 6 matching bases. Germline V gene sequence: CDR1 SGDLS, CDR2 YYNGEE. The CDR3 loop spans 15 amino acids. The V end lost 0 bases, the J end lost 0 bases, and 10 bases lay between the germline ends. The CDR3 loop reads CASSVAGDISYEQYF. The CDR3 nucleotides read TGTGCCAGCAGCGTAGCCGGGGACATCTCCTACGAGCAGTACTTC.

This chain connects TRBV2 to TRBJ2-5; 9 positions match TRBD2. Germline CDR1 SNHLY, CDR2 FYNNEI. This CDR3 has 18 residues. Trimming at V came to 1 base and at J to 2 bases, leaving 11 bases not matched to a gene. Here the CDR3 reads CASSEGDTGTSYQETQYF. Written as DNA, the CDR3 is TGTGCCAGCAGTGAAGGTGATACCGGGACTAGCTATCAAGAGACCCAGTACTTC.

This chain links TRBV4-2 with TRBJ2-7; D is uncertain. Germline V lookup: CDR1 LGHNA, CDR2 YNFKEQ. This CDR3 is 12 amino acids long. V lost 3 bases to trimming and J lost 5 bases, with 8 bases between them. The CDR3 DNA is TGTGCCAGCAGCCACCAAGCCAACGAGCAGTACTTC. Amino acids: CASSHQANEQYF.

CDR3 loop: CASSPRRGNEQFF. The CDR3 coding sequence is TGCGCCAGCAGCCCTCGAAGGGGGAATGAGCAGTTCTTC. The V gene is TRBV5-1, the J gene TRBJ2-1, with a tentative D call TRBD1 (6 bases). There are 13 residues in the CDR3. Trimming cost V 4 bases and J 7 bases, with 12 bases left between them. Germline values: CDR1 SGHRS, CDR2 YFSETQ.